The clone carrying this T cell receptor (beta chain) has more than one count but fewer than ten. The antigen remains undetermined. Molecular-barcoded quantitative 5'-RACE produced these TCR beta libraries. TCRdb fed the 5' RACE reads into MiXCR, producing one record per CDR3 protein. The table records some 270,000 distinct CDR3 sequences, 32% of them present only once. This sample was taken from a study of CD8 T cells in ankylosing spondylitis. Broader study findings: Significant enrichment of disease-linked clones was reportedly seen in matched ankylosing spondylitis synovial fluid. Several highly homologous variants made up a TCR beta motif, and this motif appeared characteristic of ankylosing spondylitis blood.

Germline V gene lookup returns CDR1 SGDLS and CDR2 YYNGEE. V lost 0 bases to trimming and J lost 2 bases; unmatched junction nucleotides: 5. The CDR3 has 17 amino acids. This clonotype was sampled from a male donor with ankylosing spondylitis or in good health (not recorded which). The chain combines TRBV9 with TRBJ2-3; 11 nucleotides line up with TRBD2. Sequenced: blood, either unsorted or a sorted T cell fraction (not recorded which). CDR3 sequence: CASSVEGLADHTDTQYF. The CDR3 nucleotides are TGTGCCAGCAGCGTAGAGGGACTAGCGGATCACACAGATACGCAGTATTTT.